This T cell receptor beta chain was sequenced for a study of blood T cell repertoires in COVID-19. V trimming: 2 bases; J trimming: 6 bases; junction bases outside the gene matches: 12. CDR3 length equals 16 residues. The germline gives CDR1 GTSNPN, CDR2 SVGIG (reference sequence). The protocol was immunoSEQ multiplex PCR, while the TCRdb copy is restricted to in-frame clones and leaves out a portion. The table includes 150,000 to 200,000 clones, approximately 90% detected once. This chain links TRBV30 with TRBJ1-5; 8 bases agree with TRBD1. The sample taken for sequencing was peripheral blood. This TCR came from an older man with active or convalescent COVID-19. This CDR3 is CAWSRKDRAGVQPQHF. DNA of the CDR3: TGTGCCTGGAGTAGGAAGGACAGGGCGGGCGTTCAGCCCCAGCATTTT.